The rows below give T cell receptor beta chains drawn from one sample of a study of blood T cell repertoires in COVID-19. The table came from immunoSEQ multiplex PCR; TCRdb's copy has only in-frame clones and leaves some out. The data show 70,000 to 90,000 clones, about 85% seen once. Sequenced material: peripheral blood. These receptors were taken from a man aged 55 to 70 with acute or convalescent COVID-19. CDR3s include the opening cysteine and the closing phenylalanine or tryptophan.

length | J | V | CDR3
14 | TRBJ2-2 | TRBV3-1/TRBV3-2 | CASRANRNTGELFF
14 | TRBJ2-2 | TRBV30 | CAWSVGANTGELFF
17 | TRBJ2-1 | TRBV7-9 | CASSSTRAGISYNEQFF
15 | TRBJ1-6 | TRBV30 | CAWTGTVRYNSPLHF
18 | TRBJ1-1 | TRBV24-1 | CATEGEEGLRVMNTEAFF
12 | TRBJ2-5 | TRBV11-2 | CASSSFFEAQYF
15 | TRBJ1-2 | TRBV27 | CASSFLGQGSGGYTF
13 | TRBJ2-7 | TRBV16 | CASSRGRVYEQYF
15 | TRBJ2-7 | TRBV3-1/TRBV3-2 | CASSQDVTGSSEQYF
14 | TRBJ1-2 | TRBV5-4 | CASSFRQGLYGYTF
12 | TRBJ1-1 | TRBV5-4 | CASSEWGLEAFF
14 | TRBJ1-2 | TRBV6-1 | CASSEGTDFYGYTF
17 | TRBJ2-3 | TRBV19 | CASSPKGQGTSTDTQYF
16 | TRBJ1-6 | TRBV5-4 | CASSFETQALNSPLHF
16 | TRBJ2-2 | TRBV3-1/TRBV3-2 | CASSQIAGTNTGELFF
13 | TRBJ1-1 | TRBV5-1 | CASSLAKNTEAFF
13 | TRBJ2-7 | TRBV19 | CASSIRLLYEQYF
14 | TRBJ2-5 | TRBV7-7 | CASSFGLAGETQYF
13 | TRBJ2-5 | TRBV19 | CASSFGRGETQYF
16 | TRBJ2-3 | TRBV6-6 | CASSRLAGGSTDTQYF
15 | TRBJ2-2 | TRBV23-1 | CASSQREIGAGELFF
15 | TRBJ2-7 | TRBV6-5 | CASRASLADPYEQYF
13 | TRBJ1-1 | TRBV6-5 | CASMDRANTEAFF
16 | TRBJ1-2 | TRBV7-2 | CASSFPRGTGGNGYTF
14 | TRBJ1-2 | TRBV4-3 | CASSQGTGPYGYTF
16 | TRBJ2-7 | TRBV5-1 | CASSVSGTGLGYEQYF
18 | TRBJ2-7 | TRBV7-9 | CASSLVSGVKAGGYEQYF
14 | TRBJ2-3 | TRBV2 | CASRQGLAGDTQYF
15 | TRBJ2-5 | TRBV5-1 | CASSRTGQGVETQYF
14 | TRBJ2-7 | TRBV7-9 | CASSLYGTEGEQYF
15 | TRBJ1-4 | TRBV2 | CASSWLGRGNEKLFF
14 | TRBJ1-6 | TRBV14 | CASSRQVPNSPLHF
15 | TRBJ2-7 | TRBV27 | CASSFSGGRNYEQYF
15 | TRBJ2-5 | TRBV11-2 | CASSLSLIRVETQYF
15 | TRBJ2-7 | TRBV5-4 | CASSLEGTKFYEQYF